One sample yielded the 5 T cell receptor beta chains listed below, sequenced in a study of OX40 agonist ivuxolimab in advanced cancers. Some clones are missing from TCRdb's copy, which holds only in-frame ones; the method was immunoSEQ multiplex PCR. The sample consists of 55,000 to 80,000 clones, roughly nine tenths of them appearing once. Here the sequenced sample was CD4+ or CD8+ T cells sorted from blood, taken in a trial of the OX40 agonist ivuxolimab. The receptor set was obtained from an adult with an advanced solid tumor such as melanoma, head and neck, liver or kidney cancer.

J is TRBJ1-1 and V is TRBV6-6; D remains ambiguous. Germline V gene lookup returns CDR1 MNHNY and CDR2 SVGAGI (reference sequence). This CDR3 spans 14 amino acids. V lost 0 bases and J 1 base, leaving 6 bases between the germline ends. In nucleotides, the CDR3 is TGTGCCAGCAGTTACTCCCAAAGGAACACTGAAGCTTTCTTT. It yields the protein CASSYSQRNTEAFF.

This chain joins TRBV18 and TRBJ2-3; D unresolved. The CDR3 consists of 12 residues. CDR1 is KGHSH, CDR2 LQKENI, per germline. V was shortened by 6 bases and J by 4 bases, with 8 bases between the two germline ends. CDR3 nucleotides: TGTGCCAGCTCCCCTCGCGCAGATACGCAGTATTTT. The encoded protein is CASSPRADTQYF.

This chain links TRBV18 with TRBJ2-7; perhaps TRBD2 as D (7 bases). V was cut by 3 bases and J by 7 bases, with 10 bases left in between. CDR1 and CDR2 from the germline V gene are KGHSH and LQKENI. This CDR3 is 12 amino acids long. CDR3: CASSPGRGEQYF. The CDR3 DNA sequence: TGTGCCAGCTCACCTGGGAGGGGGGAGCAGTACTTC.

The chain employs TRBV20-1 and TRBJ1-1; D is undetermined. With 3 bases removed from V and 8 bases from J, the gap between germline ends came to 7 bases. This CDR3 is 10 amino acids long. Germline lookup yields CDR1 DFQATT and CDR2 SNEGSKA (reference sequence). DNA of the CDR3: TGCAGTGCTAGTCCGCCCGAAGCTTTCTTT. It codes for CSASPPEAFF.

This clone was seen only once. The chain carries TRBV30 and TRBJ1-3; D unclear. With 2 bases removed from V and 0 bases from J, the gap between germline ends came to 5 bases. This CDR3 contains 13 residues. Germline CDR1 is GTSNPN and CDR2 is SVGIG (reference sequence). The CDR3 DNA is TGTGCCTGGAGTCTAAGCTCTGGAAACACCATATATTTT. It is translated as CAWSLSSGNTIYF.